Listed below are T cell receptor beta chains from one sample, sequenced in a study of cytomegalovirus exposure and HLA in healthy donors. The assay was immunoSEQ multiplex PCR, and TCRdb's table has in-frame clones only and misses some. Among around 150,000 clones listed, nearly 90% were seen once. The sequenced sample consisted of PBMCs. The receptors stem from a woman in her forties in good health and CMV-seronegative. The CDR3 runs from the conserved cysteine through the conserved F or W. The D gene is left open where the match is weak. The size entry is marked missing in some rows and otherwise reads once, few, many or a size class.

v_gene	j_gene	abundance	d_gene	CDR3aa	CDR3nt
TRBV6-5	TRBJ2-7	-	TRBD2	CASTSPTSGSYEQYF	TGTGCCAGCACTTCCCCGACTAGCGGATCCTACGAGCAGTACTTC
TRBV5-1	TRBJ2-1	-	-	CASSPQASYNEQFF	TGCGCCAGCAGTCCGCAAGCATCCTACAATGAGCAGTTCTTC
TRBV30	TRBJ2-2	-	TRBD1	CAWTKLGTGDNTGELFF	TGTGCCTGGACCAAACTCGGGACAGGCGATAACACCGGGGAGCTGTTTTTT
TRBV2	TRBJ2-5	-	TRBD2	CASSEPTSGRQGGGQETQYF	TGTGCCAGCAGTGAACCAACTAGCGGGAGACAGGGCGGGGGCCAAGAGACCCAGTACTTC
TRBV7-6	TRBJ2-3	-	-	CASSSVLGDTQYF	TGTGCCAGCAGCTCAGTACTAGGGGATACGCAGTATTTT
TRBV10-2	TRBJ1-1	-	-	CASSDTGSLNTEAFF	TGCGCCAGCAGTGATACGGGTTCCCTGAACACTGAAGCTTTCTTT
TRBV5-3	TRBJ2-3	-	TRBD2	CARSFPLSGRYTDTQYF	TGTGCCAGAAGCTTTCCTCTTAGCGGGAGGTACACAGATACGCAGTATTTT
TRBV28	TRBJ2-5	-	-	CASSLLGLRTQYF	TGTGCCAGCAGTCTACTAGGACTGCGGACCCAGTACTTC
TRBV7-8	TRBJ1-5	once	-	CASSFARNQPQHF	TGTGCCAGCAGCTTCGCTAGAAACCAGCCCCAGCATTTT
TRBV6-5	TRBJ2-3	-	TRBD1	CASRGQGGDTQYF	TGTGCCAGCAGGGGACAGGGAGGGGATACGCAGTATTTT
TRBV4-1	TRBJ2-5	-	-	CASSQDIQRETQYF	TGCGCCAGCAGCCAAGATATTCAGCGAGAGACCCAGTACTTC
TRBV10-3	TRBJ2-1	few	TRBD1	CAISSGTGGNNEQFF	TGTGCCATCAGTTCCGGGACAGGGGGAAACAATGAGCAGTTCTTC
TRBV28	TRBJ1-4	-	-	CASSFPARGGSLKTNEKLFF	TGTGCCAGCAGTTTCCCGGCGAGGGGGGGGAGTTTGAAAACTAATGAAAAACTGTTTTTT